What follows is one TCR beta chain and its context. Its matching antigen is unknown. An end of the junction differs from the germline gene, which may be a read error. The data derive from a study of cytomegalovirus exposure and HLA in healthy donors. The donors (healthy individuals) were bone marrow donors. The CDR3 extends over 12 amino acids. Germline V CDR1 and CDR2: SEHNR, FQNEAQ (reference sequence). The PCR was carried out with 60 Vbeta primers and 13 Jbeta primers. Method: immunoSEQ multiplex PCR; TCRdb's copy keeps in-frame clones and lacks some. Among more than 85,000 clones, approximately 71% were seen once, and the ten largest hold roughly 9.3%. Study-level points and caveats: The later analysis indicated that the majority of CMV-associated TCR beta chains appeared HLA-restricted. A later analysis reportedly found fewer N-insertions in an Asian-associated ancestry cluster than the roughly 670-donor mean. CMV serostatus alone was available as immune exposure information.

This sequence originates from a male donor in good health and CMV-seropositive. Material: PBMCs. The V and J genes are TRBV7-9 and TRBJ1-2, with a tentative D call TRBD1 (5 bases). The CDR3 protein is CSSSPDSYGYTF. Here the CDR3 DNA reads TGTTCCAGCAGCCCCGACAGCTATGGCTACACCTTC.